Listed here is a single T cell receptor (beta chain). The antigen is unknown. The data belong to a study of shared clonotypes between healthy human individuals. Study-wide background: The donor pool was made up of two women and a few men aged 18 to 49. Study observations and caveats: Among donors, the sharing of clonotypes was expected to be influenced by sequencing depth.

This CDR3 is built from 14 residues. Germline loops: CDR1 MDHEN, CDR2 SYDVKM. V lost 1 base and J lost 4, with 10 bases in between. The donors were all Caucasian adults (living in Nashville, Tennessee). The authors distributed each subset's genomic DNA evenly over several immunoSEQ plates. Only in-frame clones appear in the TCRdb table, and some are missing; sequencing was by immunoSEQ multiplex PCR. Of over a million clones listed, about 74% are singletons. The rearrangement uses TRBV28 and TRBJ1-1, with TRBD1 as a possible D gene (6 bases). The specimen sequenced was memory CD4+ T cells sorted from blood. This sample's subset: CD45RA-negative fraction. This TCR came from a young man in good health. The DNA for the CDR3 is TGTGCCAGCAGTTTATTCCGAGGGGGCACTGAAGCTTTCTTT. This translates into CASSLFRGGTEAFF. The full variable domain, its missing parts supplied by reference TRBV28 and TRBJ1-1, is DVKVTQSSRYLVKRTGEKVFLECVQDMDHENMFWYRQDPGLGLRLIYFSYDVKMKEKGDIPEGYSVSREKKERFSLILESASTNQTSMYLCASSLFRGGTEAFFGQGTRLTVV.